The T cell receptor (beta chain) under discussion was sequenced for a study of blood T cell repertoires in COVID-19. Assay used: immunoSEQ multiplex PCR; TCRdb lists only in-frame clones, some missing. The sample lists a few hundred thousand clones; 70% to 90% were seen once. Grouping used clinical history reported by participants in a survey and questionnaire. This CDR3 comprises 15 residues. Germline CDR1 is SGDLS and CDR2 is YYNGEE. The V end lost 3 bases, the J end lost 1 base, and 13 bases lay between the germline ends. The rearrangement uses TRBV9 and TRBJ1-2, with no clear D. The TCR was taken from a woman in her twenties or thirties who had recovered from COVID-19. What was sequenced was PBMCs or T cells enriched from blood (not recorded which). The CDR3 DNA is TGTGCCAGCAGCGCGAAAGGGCGGGGTAACTATGGCTACACCTTC. Translation: CASSAKGRGNYGYTF. Combining the CDR3 with reference TRBV9 and TRBJ1-2 gives the whole variable domain DSGVTQTPKHLITATGQRVTLRCSPRSGDLSVYWYQQSLDQGLQFLIQYYNGEERAKGNILERFSAQQFPDLHSELNLSSLELGDSALYFCASSAKGRGNYGYTFGSGTRLTVV.